This T cell receptor beta chain was sequenced for a study of cytomegalovirus exposure and HLA in healthy donors. PCR employed 60 Vbeta and 13 Jbeta primers. Sequencing used immunoSEQ multiplex PCR; TCRdb keeps in-frame clones, though not all of them. The data contain 200,000 or so clones, approximately 80% of them singletons. Turning to this clone: What it binds is not known.

Whole-study findings and limits: It was reported that TCR beta sequences correctly inferred the HLA-A and HLA-B alleles for most subjects. It was in a later analysis that TCR association rates were seen to vary by HLA locus, highest for DRB1 and lowest for HLA-C. In vitro data verified three CMV-associated chains as specific for CMV antigens.

The V gene lost 2 bases and the J gene lost 6 bases, with 11 bases spanning the gap. This CDR3 is built from 14 residues. The germline V gene has CDR1 SGHNT and CDR2 YYREEE (reference sequence). Nominally healthy donors were sampled, though unrecorded immune exposures were likely. The origin of this receptor is a boy between 2 and 10 years old in good health and CMV-seronegative. What was sequenced was PBMCs. The V and J genes are TRBV5-4 and TRBJ2-2; D may be TRBD2 (7 bases). The CDR3 is CASSFAGAAGELFF. The CDR3 DNA reads TGTGCCAGCAGCTTTGCGGGGGCTGCCGGGGAGCTGTTTTTT.